This TCR beta chain was retrieved from a study of cytomegalovirus exposure and HLA in healthy donors. Study in general: In an earlier analysis, 95 million to 130 million unique TCR beta sequences were found from about 179 million T cells.

Primers included in the PCR were 60 Vbeta and 13 Jbeta primers. This table comes from immunoSEQ multiplex PCR, and its TCRdb copy is limited to in-frame clones, with some not included. The sample contains 70,000 to 95,000 clones, around 81% of which appear only once. Sample: PBMCs. The sequence came from a man aged 35-49 years in good health and CMV-seronegative.

Here the CDR3 DNA reads TGTGCCAGCAGTGAAAGGAGGGCTGGAAACACCATATATTTT. Encoded protein: CASSERRAGNTIYF. This chain uses TRBV6-1 with TRBJ1-3; unclear D gene. Germline V lookup: CDR1 MNHNS, CDR2 SASEGT. Deletions cut 2 bases from V and 2 bases from J, with 7 bases between. This CDR3 comprises 14 residues.